Given below is one T cell receptor (beta chain) in context. Its target is unknown. The data belong to a study of cytomegalovirus exposure and HLA in healthy donors. Overall study results and limits: Information on immune exposure was restricted to one variable (CMV serostatus).

PCR was performed using 60 Vbeta and 13 Jbeta primers. Only in-frame clones appear in the TCRdb table, and some are missing; sequencing was by immunoSEQ multiplex PCR. The sample holds approximately 100,000 clones; 77% are singletons and the top ten take around 9.9%. V was clipped by 7 bases and J by 0 bases, with 13 bases between them. This CDR3 is built from 14 residues. Germline CDR1 MNHEY, CDR2 SVGAGI. The rearrangement links TRBV6-5 to TRBJ2-7; weak D call: TRBD2 (6 bases). The TCR comes from a man aged 35-49 years in good health and CMV-seropositive. Sample: PBMCs. The CDR3 DNA sequence: TGTGCCAGCAATCCCGGCGGGACCTCCTACGAGCAGTACTTC. Its protein is CASNPGGTSYEQYF.